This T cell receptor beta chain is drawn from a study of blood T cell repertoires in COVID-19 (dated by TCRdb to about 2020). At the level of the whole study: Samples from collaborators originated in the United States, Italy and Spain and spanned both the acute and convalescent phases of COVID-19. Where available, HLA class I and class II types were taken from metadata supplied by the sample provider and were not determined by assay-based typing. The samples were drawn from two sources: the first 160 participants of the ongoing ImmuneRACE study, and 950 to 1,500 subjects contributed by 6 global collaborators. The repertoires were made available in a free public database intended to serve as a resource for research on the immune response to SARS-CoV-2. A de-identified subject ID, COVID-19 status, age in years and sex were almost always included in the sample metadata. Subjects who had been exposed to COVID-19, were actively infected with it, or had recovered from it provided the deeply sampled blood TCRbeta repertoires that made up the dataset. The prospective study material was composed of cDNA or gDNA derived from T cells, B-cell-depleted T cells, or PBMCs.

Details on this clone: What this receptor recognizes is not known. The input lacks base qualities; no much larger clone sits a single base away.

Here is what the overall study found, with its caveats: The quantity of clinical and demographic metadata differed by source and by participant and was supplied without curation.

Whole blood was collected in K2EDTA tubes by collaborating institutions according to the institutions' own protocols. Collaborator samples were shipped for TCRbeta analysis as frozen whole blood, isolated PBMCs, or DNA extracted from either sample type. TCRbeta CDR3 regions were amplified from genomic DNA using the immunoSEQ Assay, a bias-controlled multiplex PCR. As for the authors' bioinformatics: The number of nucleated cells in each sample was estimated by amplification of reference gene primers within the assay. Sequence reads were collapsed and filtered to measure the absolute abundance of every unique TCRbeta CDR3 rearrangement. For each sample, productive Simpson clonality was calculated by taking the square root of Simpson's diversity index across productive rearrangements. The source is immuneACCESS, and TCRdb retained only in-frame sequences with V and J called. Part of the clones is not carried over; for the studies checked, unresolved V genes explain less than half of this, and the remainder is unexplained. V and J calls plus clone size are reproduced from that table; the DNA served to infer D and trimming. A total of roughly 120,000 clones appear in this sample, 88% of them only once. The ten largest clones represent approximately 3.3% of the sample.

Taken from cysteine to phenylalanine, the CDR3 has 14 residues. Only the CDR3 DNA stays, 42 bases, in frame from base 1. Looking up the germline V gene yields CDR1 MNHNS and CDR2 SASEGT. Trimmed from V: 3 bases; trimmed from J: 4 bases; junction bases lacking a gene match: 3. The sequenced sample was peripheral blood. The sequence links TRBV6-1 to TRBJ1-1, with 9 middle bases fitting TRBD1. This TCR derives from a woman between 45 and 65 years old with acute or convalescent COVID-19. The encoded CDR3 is CASSERQGVTEAFF. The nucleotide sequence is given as TGTGCCAGCAGTGAGCGACAGGGGGTCACTGAAGCTTTCTTT.